The 21 T cell receptor beta chains below were found in one sample sequenced in a study of blood T cell repertoires in COVID-19. Profiling relied on immunoSEQ multiplex PCR, and the TCRdb table lists in-frame clones only, not all of them. In the table there are roughly 98,000 clones, around four fifths of which are singletons. The sequenced material came from peripheral blood. The source of these receptors is a woman between 65 and 79 years old with active or convalescent COVID-19.

This clone was seen a few times. This chain connects TRBV28 to TRBJ1-2; 9 nucleotides align to TRBD1. From germline, CDR1 is MDHEN and CDR2 SYDVKM. Trimming took 5 bases from V and 6 from J; bases not matched to a gene: 13. The CDR3 covers 16 residues. DNA of the CDR3: TGTGCCAGCAGTGGGCCCGGGACAGGGCTTCGTGATGGCTACACCTTC. It yields the protein CASSGPGTGLRDGYTF.

V usage is TRBV4-3 and J usage is TRBJ1-1; D is undetermined. The CDR3 runs to 17 residues. CDR1 and CDR2 (germline): LGHNA, YSLEER. The V and J ends lost 1 base and 2 bases respectively, with 17 bases between them. The CDR3 is CASSQGLVSGYNTEAFF. The CDR3 coding sequence is TGCGCCAGCAGCCAAGGGCTGGTATCGGGTTATAACACTGAAGCTTTCTTT.

The chain couples TRBV5-5 to TRBJ1-5, with D possibly matching TRBD1 (6 bases). CDR3 length: 14 amino acids. Deletions cut 0 bases from V and 5 bases from J, with 9 bases between. CDR1 SGHKS and CDR2 YYEKEE come from the germline V gene (reference sequence). This CDR3 is CASSLDGGDQPQHF. In DNA form, the CDR3 reads TGTGCCAGCAGCTTGGATGGGGGCGATCAGCCCCAGCATTTT. Complete variable domain (other parts from reference TRBV5-5 and TRBJ1-5): DAGVTQSPTHLIKTRGQQVTLRCSPISGHKSVSWYQQVLGQGPQFIFQYYEKEERGRGNFPDRFSARQFPNYSSELNVNALLLGDSALYLCASSLDGGDQPQHFGDGTRLSIL.

V gene TRBV28 combines with J gene TRBJ2-7; D is perhaps TRBD1 (5 bases). Deletions cut 2 bases from V and 2 bases from J, with 16 bases between. CDR1 MDHEN and CDR2 SYDVKM come from the germline V gene. This CDR3 comprises 16 residues. CDR3 DNA: TGTGCCAGCAGTTTACCCCAGGGAAGTCGTGCCTACGAGCAGTACTTC. Residues: CASSLPQGSRAYEQYF.

The genes are TRBV6-2 or TRBV6-3 and TRBJ2-1; D remains unclear. V gave up 3 bases and J gave up 5 bases, with 8 bases separating them. The CDR3 is 13 amino acids. Germline CDR1 is MNHEY and CDR2 is SVGEGT. The CDR3 reads CASSYFQNNEQFF. The CDR3 DNA is TGTGCCAGCAGTTATTTCCAGAACAATGAGCAGTTCTTC.

This clone was counted between two and nine times. This chain connects TRBV19 to TRBJ1-1, with TRBD1 matching over 7 bases. The V gene end was trimmed by 4 bases and the J gene end by 5 bases; junction bases not matched to a gene: 7. Germline V gives CDR1 LNHDA, CDR2 SQIVND (reference sequence). The length of the CDR3 is 14 residues. The CDR3 DNA reads as TGTGCCAGTAGTAGTCTACAGGGGAGAACTGAAGCTTTCTTT. This encodes CASSSLQGRTEAFF. Drawing the rest from reference TRBV19 and TRBJ1-1, the complete variable domain is DGGITQSPKYLFRKEGQNVTLSCEQNLNHDAMYWYRQDPGQGLRLIYYSQIVNDFQKGDIAEGYSVSREKKESFPLTVTSAQKNPTAFYLCASSSLQGRTEAFFGQGTRLTVV.

This chain links TRBV9 with TRBJ1-5; 8 nucleotides line up with TRBD1. The CDR3 contains 16 residues. The germline V gene encodes CDR1 SGDLS and CDR2 YYNGEE. Losses at the gene ends were 4 bases for V and 2 bases for J; bases not matched to a gene: 8. The CDR3 loop reads CASSKPGGGGNQPQHF. The CDR3 coding sequence is TGTGCCAGCAGCAAACCAGGGGGCGGAGGCAATCAGCCCCAGCATTTT.

This clone has just one count. The chain uses TRBV3-1 (or the pseudogene TRBV3-2) and TRBJ2-7; TRBD1 matches at 9 bases. The V gene end was trimmed by 2 bases and the J gene end by 2 bases; junction bases not matched to a gene: 7. In germline, CDR1 is LGHDT, CDR2 YNNKEL (reference sequence). The CDR3 runs 16 residues. The CDR3 here is CASSQPRTGATYEQYF. CDR3 in DNA: TGTGCCAGCAGCCAACCGCGGACAGGGGCAACCTACGAGCAGTACTTC.

V and J are TRBV9 and TRBJ2-3; 7 bases are a match to TRBD2. This CDR3 is built from 15 residues. CDR1 and CDR2 from the germline V gene are SGDLS and YYNGEE. V lost 4 bases and J lost 5; bases outside the gene matches: 10. This CDR3 is CASSPRRAGEDTQYF. DNA for the CDR3: TGTGCCAGCAGCCCACGGCGGGCGGGAGAAGATACGCAGTATTTT. The complete variable domain, with remaining parts taken from reference TRBV9 and TRBJ2-3, reads DSGVTQTPKHLITATGQRVTLRCSPRSGDLSVYWYQQSLDQGLQFLIQYYNGEERAKGNILERFSAQQFPDLHSELNLSSLELGDSALYFCASSPRRAGEDTQYFGPGTRLTVL.

This clone occurred once. The chain links TRBV5-6 to TRBJ1-1; 9 nucleotides agree with TRBD1. This CDR3 spans 17 amino acids. The junction had 10 bases not matched to a gene; V was cut back by 0 bases and J by 4 bases. Germline assignment: CDR1 SGHDT and CDR2 YYEEEE. CDR3 in amino acids: CASSLDRGRGYGTEAFF. The CDR3 bases are TGTGCCAGCAGCTTGGACAGGGGGCGAGGTTACGGCACTGAAGCTTTCTTT.

The V call is TRBV5-4, the J call TRBJ1-6; possible D gene TRBD1, 6 bases. Trimming cost V 5 bases and J 5 bases, with 11 bases left between them. Germline V gene sequence: CDR1 SGHNT, CDR2 YYREEE (reference sequence). The CDR3 covers 14 residues. The CDR3 sequence is CASSKQGDNSPLHF. The CDR3, as DNA: TGTGCCAGCAGTAAACAGGGAGATAATTCACCCCTCCACTTT.

The chain recombines TRBV2 with TRBJ2-1; 13 bases fit TRBD2. This CDR3 region has 14 residues. The trim removed 5 bases at V and 10 bases at J, leaving 5 bases unmatched. In germline, CDR1 is SNHLY, CDR2 FYNNEI. CDR3 loop: CASSTSGGAGEQFF. CDR3 DNA sequence: TGTGCCAGCAGTACTAGCGGGGGGGCGGGAGAGCAGTTCTTC. Full variable domain (remainder filled in from reference TRBV2 and TRBJ2-1): EPEVTQTPSHQVTQMGQEVILRCVPISNHLYFYWYRQILGQKVEFLVSFYNNEISEKSEIFDDQFSVERPDGSNFTLKIRSTKLEDSAMYFCASSTSGGAGEQFFGPGTRLTVL.

The rearrangement links TRBV14 to TRBJ1-5, with 7 bases that match TRBD1. This CDR3 is built from 16 residues. Per germline, CDR1 SGHDN and CDR2 FVKESK. Unmatched junction bases numbered 10, after V lost 4 bases and J lost 4 bases. CDR3 sequence reads: CASSRVDRVGNQPQHF. The CDR3 DNA sequence: TGTGCCAGCAGCCGAGTTGACAGGGTAGGTAATCAGCCCCAGCATTTT.

This chain connects TRBV18 to TRBJ2-3; D is possibly TRBD1 (7 bases). The V end lost 3 bases, the J end lost 4 bases, and 14 bases lay between the germline ends. Germline assignment: CDR1 KGHSH and CDR2 LQKENI. The CDR3 loop spans 15 amino acids. CDR3 residues: CASSPRQGGADTQYF. Written as DNA, the CDR3 is TGTGCCAGCTCACCGCGACAGGGAGGAGCAGATACGCAGTATTTT.

V gene TRBV5-1 combines with J gene TRBJ2-6; 8 nucleotides match TRBD2. Losses at the gene ends were 4 bases for V and 0 bases for J; bases not matched to a gene: 3. The germline gives CDR1 SGHRS, CDR2 YFSETQ. The CDR3 is 16 residues long. The CDR3 DNA follows: TGCGCCAGCAGCCTGGCGGGGGGCTCTGGGGCCAACGTCCTGACTTTC. This translates into CASSLAGGSGANVLTF.

The chain employs TRBV7-8 and TRBJ1-1, with D unresolved. The CDR3 spans 13 residues. V lost 2 bases, J lost 1 base, and 5 bases lay in between. CDR1 and CDR2 (germline): SGHVS, FQNEAQ. The CDR3 spells CASSLSGNTEAFF. The DNA for the CDR3 is TGTGCCAGCAGCTTATCAGGGAACACTGAAGCTTTCTTT. The full variable domain, completed using reference TRBV7-8 and TRBJ1-1, is GAGVSQSPRYKVAKRGQDVALRCDPISGHVSLFWYQQALGQGPEFLTYFQNEAQLDKSGLPSDRFFAERPEGSVSTLKIQRTQQEDSAVYLCASSLSGNTEAFFGQGTRLTVV.

CDR3 in amino acids: CASSLTGGYTEAFF. CDR3 sequence (DNA): TGTGCCAGTAGTTTAACCGGCGGTTACACTGAAGCTTTCTTT. The J gene is TRBJ1-1, the V gene TRBV19; D remains unclear. The germline V gene encodes CDR1 LNHDA and CDR2 SQIVND (reference sequence). V gave up 5 bases and J gave up 3 bases, with 13 bases separating them. This CDR3 has 14 amino acids. The whole variable domain, filled in from reference TRBV19 and TRBJ1-1, reads DGGITQSPKYLFRKEGQNVTLSCEQNLNHDAMYWYRQDPGQGLRLIYYSQIVNDFQKGDIAEGYSVSREKKESFPLTVTSAQKNPTAFYLCASSLTGGYTEAFFGQGTRLTVV.

The chain has TRBV5-1 and TRBJ1-1; D gene unclear. V was cut by 1 base and J by 6 bases, with 13 bases left in between. The CDR3 covers 14 residues. Looked up from germline, CDR1 is SGHRS and CDR2 is YFSETQ. The CDR3 protein is CASSLWFGSAEAFF. The CDR3 bases are TGCGCCAGCAGCTTGTGGTTTGGGAGCGCTGAAGCTTTCTTT.

This chain links TRBV5-6 with TRBJ1-2; 10 bases fit TRBD1. The trim removed 5 bases at V and 4 bases at J, leaving 2 bases unmatched. The CDR3 contains 13 residues. CDR1 is SGHDT and CDR2 is YYEEEE in the germline V gene. The CDR3 loop is CASSWDRGYGYTF. The CDR3, as DNA: TGTGCCAGCAGTTGGGACAGGGGCTATGGCTACACCTTC.

The chain couples TRBV7-2 to TRBJ2-5; 7 nucleotides align to TRBD2. Germline V gene data show CDR1 as SGHTA and CDR2 as FQGNSA. This CDR3 contains 15 residues. The V and J ends lost 4 bases and 0 bases, in that order; junction bases with no gene match: 5. CDR3 nucleotides: TGTGCCAGCAGCTCCCGACTAGCAAACCAAGAGACCCAGTACTTC. Translated, it gives CASSSRLANQETQYF.

The rearrangement uses TRBV12-3 or TRBV12-4 and TRBJ1-1; D is ambiguous. V was clipped by 6 bases and J by 7 bases, with 15 bases between them. This CDR3 comprises 13 residues. CDR3 protein: CASSPLSRGEAFF. The CDR3 coding sequence is TGTGCCAGCAGCCCCCTTTCCCGGGGTGAAGCTTTCTTT.